The entry that follows covers one T cell receptor beta chain sequence. Its antigen remains unknown. Possible read error: a much larger clone is one base away. In the same sample, other DNA sequences code for this CDR3. No patient received treatment before thyroid surgery. The record originates from a study of metastatic and nonmetastatic thyroid tumors. Across the whole study: Comparison of repertoires was carried out across blood and tumor or nodule tissue from malignant and benign thyroid patients.

General study results and limits: For both blood and tumor, malignant thyroid tumors reportedly showed significantly higher TCR beta diversity than benign nodules did.

TCRdb called clones again from the PCR reads with MiXCR. The repertoire includes some 64,000 clones, roughly 4.1% of them detected once, and 20% to 25% sits in the top ten. J lost 1 base, V lost 3 bases, and 4 bases had no gene match. CDR1 is SGHAT, CDR2 FQNNGV, per germline. This CDR3 contains 15 residues. The sequenced sample was blood. The genes are TRBV11-2 and TRBJ2-7; 9 bases fit TRBD2. The clonotype comes from a female donor with papillary thyroid cancer or a benign thyroid nodule (not recorded which). Some clones in this sample may be carry-over from other donors' samples. This CDR3 is CASSFQAGGSYEQYF. CDR3 DNA: TGTGCCAGCAGCTTTCAAGCGGGGGGTTCCTACGAGCAGTACTTC.